This TCR beta chain was captured in a study of CD8 T cells in Susac syndrome. Points from the study as a whole: The study acknowledged a relatively small number of individuals in its TCR sequencing and HLA analysis.

A quantity of about 0.5 to 1 ug RNA underwent reverse transcription using random hexamers. Amplification of TCR beta CDR3 by immunoSEQ multiplex PCR spanned 54 Vbeta and 13 Jbeta. TCRdb processed the immunoSEQ multiplex PCR reads anew with MiXCR; each CDR3 protein has one entry. Of about 250,000 distinct CDR3 sequences listed, around 93% are singletons. The sequenced target, TCR beta, came from blood CD8+ and CD4+ T cells. The multiple sclerosis controls comprised treatment-naive patients whose relapsing-remitting disease was stable or active. Regarding this clonotype: Its specificity is unknown.

Germline CDR1 and CDR2: DFQATT and SNEGSKA (reference sequence). The CDR3 is 12 amino acids. V was clipped by 5 bases and J by 2 bases, with 10 bases between them. The clonotype was recovered from a human donor with multiple sclerosis. Input material: CD4+ T cells from PBMCs. V is TRBV20-1 and J is TRBJ2-7, with D possibly matching TRBD1 (5 bases). CDR3 nucleotide sequence: TGCAGTGCTTCGGACACCCCCTACGAGCAGTACTTC. Its translation is CSASDTPYEQYF.